Below are 25 T cell receptor beta chains sequenced from a single sample in a study of tumor-infiltrating lymphocytes in primary liver carcinoma. Both blood RNA, taken from unsorted whole blood, and germline DNA were extracted. Constant-region priming of around 490 ng total RNA yielded TCR beta cDNA. Three rounds of nested multiplex PCR with slightly modified ARM-PCR produced TCR beta libraries. Use of TRBV1-TRBV30 forward primers with a C-beta reverse primer characterized the first two PCR rounds, which lasted around 10 cycles each. TCRdb re-called the multiplex PCR reads through MiXCR, storing one row per CDR3 protein. In the table there are approximately 310,000 distinct CDR3 sequences, roughly 60% of which are singletons. Sample: peripheral blood. These receptors all stem from a man aged 40-49 years with primary liver carcinoma and hepatitis B virus infection.

With respect to this clonotype: One end of the junction fails to match germline, which may point to a read error. This rearrangement joins TRBV11-1 to TRBJ1-2; D is unclear. Germline lookup yields CDR1 SGHAT and CDR2 FQDESV (reference sequence). The CDR3 covers 13 residues. DNA of the CDR3: TGTGCCGGCAGCTCGGCGGGGAACTATGGTTACACCTTC. It encodes CAGSSAGNYGYTF.

Remarks on this clonotype: A much more abundant neighbour one base away suggests this may be a read error. The chain joins TRBV7-9 to TRBJ2-7; D may be TRBD1 or TRBD2 (6 bases each). The ends were cut back, 6 bases at V and 4 bases at J, with 22 bases in the middle. Germline V lookup: CDR1 SEHNR, CDR2 FQNEAQ (reference sequence). This CDR3 comprises 16 residues. This chain's CDR3 is CASRPPLARGGYEQYF. CDR3 DNA: TGTGCCAGCAGACCCCCCCTAGCGAGAGGGGGATACGAGCAGTACTTC.

This clonotype came up many times. The chain combines TRBV29-1 with TRBJ2-7, with 7 bases lining up with TRBD2. Germline values: CDR1 SQVTM, CDR2 ANQGSEA. The CDR3 totals 13 residues. Losses at the gene ends were 7 bases for V and 1 base for J; bases not matched to a gene: 7. DNA of the CDR3: TGCAGCGCCGGCATGGGGGGGTCCTACGAGCAGTACTTC. Its protein is CSAGMGGSYEQYF.

A remark on this clonotype: A read error may be the cause here, since a much bigger clone is one base away. The chain combines TRBV5-1 with TRBJ1-1; D gene unclear. V was shortened by 9 bases and J by 4 bases, with 16 bases between the two germline ends. CDR3 length equals 13 residues. The V gene's germline CDR1 is SGHRS and CDR2 YFSETQ. This CDR3 is CANTRGEGTEAFF. The CDR3 coding sequence is TGCGCCAACACCCGCGGGGAGGGCACTGAAGCTTTCTTT.

The chain is built from TRBV29-1 and TRBJ2-1, with TRBD2 identical over 8 bases. Germline V lookup: CDR1 SQVTM, CDR2 ANQGSEA. There are 15 residues in the CDR3. CDR3 nucleotide sequence: TGCAGAGTCTATGGGACTAGTGGGAGAAATAATGAGCAGTTCTTC. It specifies CRVYGTSGRNNEQFF.

The rearrangement uses TRBV10-3 and TRBJ2-5, with 9 bases lining up with TRBD2. Germline loops: CDR1 ENHRY, CDR2 SYGVKD. V was pared by 3 bases and J by 4 bases, with 9 bases of the junction left unmatched. The CDR3 consists of 16 residues. The CDR3 reads CAISENRREGRETQYF. CDR3 nucleotides: TGTGCCATCAGTGAAAATAGGCGGGAGGGCCGAGAGACCCAGTACTTC.

The chain carries TRBV5-6 and TRBJ1-1; D uncertain. The CDR3 covers 12 residues. V lost 2 bases to trimming and J lost 7 bases, with 9 bases between them. Germline lookup yields CDR1 SGHDT and CDR2 YYEEEE. The CDR3 sequence: CASSFGRGEAFF. CDR3 DNA: TGTGCCAGCAGCTTTGGACGGGGTGAAGCTTTCTTT.

This clonotype was seen just once. This clone may be a read error of a much larger clone one base away. The chain joins TRBV12-3 or TRBV12-4 to TRBJ2-3; D remains unclear. The CDR3 spans 16 residues. V lost 8 bases and J lost 2, with 20 bases in between. CDR3 bases: TGTGCCAGCCAGTTTTTAGCTGTGGGGAACACAGATACGCAGTATTTT. It encodes CASQFLAVGNTDTQYF.

A remark on this clonotype: This CDR3 fails to terminate in the conserved phenylalanine or tryptophan, so it likely reflects a read error. The chain is built from TRBV11-3 and TRBJ2-1, with D tentatively TRBD1 or TRBD2 (6 bases each). The J call is uncertain, as TRBJ2-7 better fits the DNA end. The CDR3 contains 16 residues. Germline lookup yields CDR1 SGHNT and CDR2 YENEEA. Written as DNA, the CDR3 is TGTGCCAGCAGGTTAGGAGGGGGTCCCAGCGCGAGCGAGCAGTACCTC. Translation gives CASRLGGGPSASEQYL.

With regard to this clonotype: A read error may explain this, as a much larger clone is one base away. V is TRBV10-3 and J is TRBJ2-5; TRBD1 aligns across 7 bases. V lost 7 bases and J lost 4; bases outside the gene matches: 9. In germline, CDR1 is ENHRY, CDR2 SYGVKD. The CDR3 runs to 14 residues. The CDR3 loop is CAINATGLGETQYF. In DNA, the CDR3 is TGTGCCATCAATGCGACAGGGTTGGGAGAGACCCAGTACTTC.

A word on this clonotype: The germline gene is not matched at one end of the junction; a read error may be the cause. V gene TRBV4-1 combines with J gene TRBJ2-3; perhaps TRBD1 as D (7 bases). CDR3 length: 13 amino acids. Germline lookup yields CDR1 MGHRA and CDR2 YSYEKL. The CDR3 reads CASSQEYQGGPHF. In DNA, the CDR3 is TGCGCCAGCAGCCAAGAATACCAGGGGGGACCCCATTTT.

In this sample, this clonotype turned up many times. This chain joins TRBV4-3 and TRBJ2-5; 8 bases align to TRBD2. The CDR3 runs to 18 residues. V trimming: 2 bases; J trimming: 5 bases; junction bases outside the gene matches: 16. Germline CDR1 LGHNA, CDR2 YSLEER. The CDR3: CASSQSIAVTGGWETQYF. CDR3 nucleotide sequence: TGCGCCAGCAGCCAATCCATAGCGGTAACGGGAGGGTGGGAGACCCAGTACTTC.

The sample holds one count of this clonotype. A read error is possible here, since a much larger clone lies one base away. The J gene is TRBJ2-7, the V gene TRBV6-6, with a possible D match to TRBD2 (5 bases). The germline V and J ends were trimmed by 0 bases and 2 bases, with 8 bases remaining between them. CDR3 length: 14 residues. Germline loops: CDR1 MNHNY, CDR2 SVGAGI (reference sequence). For the CDR3, the DNA is TGTGCCAGCAGTTACTCTGAGAGGGCCTACGAGCAGTACTTC. Protein: CASSYSERAYEQYF.

The rearrangement uses TRBV5-7 and TRBJ2-3; 8 bases fit TRBD1. TRBV5-7 is known as an ORF, though its function is uncertain. This CDR3 spans 16 amino acids. The V gene end was trimmed by 4 bases and the J gene end by 6 bases; junction bases not matched to a gene: 13. This chain's CDR3 is CASSGADRELRDTQYF. The CDR3 DNA sequence: TGTGCCAGCAGCGGCGCGGACAGGGAGTTGAGGGATACGCAGTATTTT.

This clonotype appeared once. This chain connects TRBV25-1 to TRBJ1-5; the D gene is possibly TRBD1 (6 bases). This CDR3 has 16 residues. Trimming shortened V by 5 bases and J by 4 bases, and 18 bases separated the two germline ends. In germline, CDR1 is MGHDK, CDR2 SYGVNS. The chain's CDR3 is CASSRQCRGWNQPQHF. The DNA of the CDR3 is TGTGCCAGCAGTAGACAGTGTAGGGGGTGGAATCAGCCCCAGCATTTT. The whole variable domain, filled in from reference TRBV25-1 and TRBJ1-5, reads EADIYQTPRYLVIGTGKKITLECSQTMGHDKMYWYQQDPGMELHLIHYSYGVNSTEKGDLSSESTVSRIRTEHFPLTLESARPSHTSQYLCASSRQCRGWNQPQHFGDGTRLSIL.

Turning to this clonotype: The junction departs from the called germline gene at one end, perhaps through a read error. The chain is built from TRBV4-2 and TRBJ1-1, with D possibly being TRBD1 (5 bases). Germline CDR1 LGHNA, CDR2 YNFKEQ. CDR3 length: 16 amino acids. CDR3 nucleotides: TGTGCCAGCAGGCAAGGCCGGACACACGAGAACACTGAAGCTTTCTTT. The encoded protein is CASRQGRTHENTEAFF.

For this clonotype: This could be a read error, since a much larger clone is one nucleotide away. This chain uses TRBV7-9 with TRBJ2-1; the match to TRBD2 covers 8 bases. The germline CDR1 and CDR2 sequences are SEHNR and FQNEAQ (reference sequence). This CDR3 has 15 amino acids. The ends lost 4 bases at V and 6 bases at J; junction bases unmatched: 8. The CDR3 DNA follows: TGTGCCAGCAGCTCAGCGTTCGGGGGGGGCAATGAGCAGTTCTTC. It specifies CASSSAFGGGNEQFF.

This rearrangement joins TRBV6-1 to TRBJ2-5, with a weak D call TRBD2 (5 bases). V was trimmed by 5 bases and J by 4 bases, leaving 20 bases between them. The V gene's germline CDR1 is MNHNS and CDR2 SASEGT. The CDR3 is made up of 16 amino acids. CDR3 protein: CASSRASSGFSETQYF. The CDR3 nucleotides are TGTGCCAGCAGTCGAGCTAGCTCTGGGTTTTCAGAGACCCAGTACTTC.

This clonotype was seen a handful of times. One junction end disagrees with the germline gene, perhaps due to a read error. The CDR3 loop is CVSSEGVSAQETQYF. Here the CDR3 DNA reads TGTGTCAGCAGTGAAGGGGTATCCGCACAAGAGACTCAGTACTTC. This sequence joins TRBV6-1 and TRBJ2-5; D might be TRBD1 (5 bases). The CDR3 is 15 residues long. Looked up from germline, CDR1 is MNHNS and CDR2 is SASEGT.

Points on this clonotype: Given a much more abundant clone one base away, this may be a read error. The chain recombines TRBV7-8 with TRBJ2-4; D is unclear. This CDR3 contains 17 residues. From germline, CDR1 is SGHVS and CDR2 FQNEAQ. Trimming shortened V by 5 bases and J by 0 bases, and 17 bases separated the two germline ends. CDR3 DNA sequence: TGTGCCAGCAGCCCACTTTCGGTTAGGAGAGCCAAAAACATTCAGTACTTC. This codes for CASSPLSVRRAKNIQYF.

The rearrangement links TRBV15 to TRBJ2-4, with D hard to call. V lost 3 bases and J 7 bases, leaving 10 bases between the germline ends. The V gene's germline CDR1 is LNHNV and CDR2 YYDKDF (reference sequence). CDR3 length: 13 amino acids. In DNA, the CDR3 is TGTGCCACCAGCAGCCAGATTGATAACATTCAGTACTTC. This gives the protein CATSSQIDNIQYF.

The chain carries TRBV5-4 and TRBJ2-3; D call uncertain. The CDR3 covers 11 residues. The germline CDR1 and CDR2 sequences are SGHNT and YYREEE (reference sequence). V lost 7 bases to trimming and J lost 5 bases, with 8 bases between them. This CDR3 reads CASGDRDTQYF. CDR3 nucleotides: TGTGCCAGCGGCGACCGAGATACGCAGTATTTT.

This clonotype was found many times. V and J are TRBV4-1 and TRBJ2-3; D may be TRBD1 (6 bases). The CDR3 is made up of 15 amino acids. CDR1 is MGHRA, CDR2 YSYEKL, per germline. V was shortened by 5 bases and J by 0 bases, with 12 bases between the two germline ends. In nucleotides, the CDR3 is TGCGCCAGCAGCTCCCGGGACAAAAGCACAGATACGCAGTATTTT. This gives the protein CASSSRDKSTDTQYF.

This clonotype was recorded at least ten times. This chain uses TRBV11-2 with TRBJ2-5, with no clear D. Germline CDR1 and CDR2: SGHAT and FQNNGV. The CDR3 runs 15 residues. V lost 5 bases, J lost 2 bases, and 15 bases lay in between. The CDR3 spells CASSITWAPQETQYF. The CDR3 bases are TGTGCCAGCAGCATTACCTGGGCTCCACAAGAGACCCAGTACTTC. The full variable domain, in which reference TRBV11-2 and TRBJ2-5 provide the parts outside the CDR3, is EAGVAQSPRYKIIEKRQSVAFWCNPISGHATLYWYQQILGQGPKLLIQFQNNGVVDDSQLPKDRFSAERLKGVDSTLKIQPAKLEDSAVYLCASSITWAPQETQYFGPGTRLLVL.

Comments on this clonotype: A much larger clone differs by one base, so this may be a read error. This chain joins TRBV5-6 and TRBJ2-3, with TRBD2 identical over 9 bases. Per germline, CDR1 SGHDT and CDR2 YYEEEE. The V and J ends lost 4 bases and 8 bases, in that order; junction bases with no gene match: 8. This CDR3 is built from 14 residues. CDR3: CASSRREGPVTQYF. CDR3 coding DNA: TGTGCCAGCAGCAGGCGGGAGGGCCCAGTTACGCAGTATTTT.